This T cell receptor beta chain was observed in a study of cytotoxic CD8 clonotypes in ibrutinib-treated CLL. Across the study: Among patients, around 25 responded partially and 2 completely; 14 then stayed remitted and some twelve progressed after median roughly 68 months. Mean productive templates were approximately 240,000; mean productive rearrangements were roughly 100,000.

The method was immunoSEQ multiplex PCR; TCRdb's version includes in-frame clones alone and lacks a portion of them. This sample yields around 140,000 clones, of which around 80% are seen a single time; roughly 7.6% belongs to the top ten. The CDR3 runs 15 residues. CDR1 and CDR2 (germline): MNHNS, SASEGT. Trimming took off 7 bases at V and 2 bases at J, with 14 bases between the two ends. This sequence originates from a human donor with chronic lymphocytic leukemia. The chain joins TRBV6-1 to TRBJ2-2; D is undetermined. Source: PBMCs, taken after 36 months of ibrutinib treatment. The CDR3 nucleotides read TGTGCCAGCATCCATCGGTTAACTAACACCGGGGAGCTGTTTTTT. This sequence encodes CASIHRLTNTGELFF.